The clone carrying this T cell receptor (beta chain) appeared a few times. No antigen is known for it. This entry is derived from a study of CD8+ T cells in alopecia areata. General observations from the study: When scalp samples are sequenced, resident alphabeta T cells of normal skin are also captured. Many expanded lesional clones stayed in scalp and blood while on tofacitinib. Lesional scalp, notably in alopecia totalis/universalis, had clonality above that of normal scalp. Scalp clonality, along with expanded CD8+ clones among the top 100, was significantly decreased by tofacitinib.

Following extraction, RNA underwent reverse transcription to cDNA, which served as the sequencing template. Assay: immunoSEQ multiplex PCR; the TCRdb copy retains only in-frame clones and omits some. The sample includes under 200,000 clones, approximately 60% seen only once; the top ten take approximately 15%. The CDR3 is made up of 13 amino acids. Trimming left V 5 bases short and J 8 bases short, with 13 bases between. Germline lookup yields CDR1 GTSNPN and CDR2 SVGIG (reference sequence). Treatment of the sample: oral pan-JAK inhibitor, 5-10 mg twice daily. The sample consisted of CD4+ T cells sorted from blood, taken at week 24, from a patient treated with tofacitinib. This receptor was obtained from a human donor with alopecia areata. The chain has TRBV30 and TRBJ1-6, with TRBD1 as a possible D gene (6 bases). The CDR3 DNA reads as TGTGCCTGGGACCGGACAGAGTATTCACCCCTCCACTTT. It translates to CAWDRTEYSPLHF.